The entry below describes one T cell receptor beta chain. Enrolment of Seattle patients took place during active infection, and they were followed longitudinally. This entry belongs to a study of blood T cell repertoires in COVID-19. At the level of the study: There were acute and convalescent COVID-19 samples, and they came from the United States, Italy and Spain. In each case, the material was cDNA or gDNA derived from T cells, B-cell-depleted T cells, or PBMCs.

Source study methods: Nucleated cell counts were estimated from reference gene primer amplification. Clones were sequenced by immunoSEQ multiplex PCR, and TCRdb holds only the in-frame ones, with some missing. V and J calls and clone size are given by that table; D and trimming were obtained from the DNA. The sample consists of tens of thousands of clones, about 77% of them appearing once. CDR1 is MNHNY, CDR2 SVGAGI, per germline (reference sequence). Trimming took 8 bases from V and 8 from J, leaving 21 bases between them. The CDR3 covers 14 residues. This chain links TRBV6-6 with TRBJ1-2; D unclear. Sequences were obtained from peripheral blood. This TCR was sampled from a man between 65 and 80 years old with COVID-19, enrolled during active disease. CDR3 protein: CASRDFGVSTGYTF. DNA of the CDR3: TGTGCCAGCCGCGACTTCGGAGTGTCGACCGGCTACACCTTC.